Listed here is a single T cell receptor beta chain. Its cognate antigen is unknown. The record originates from a study of cytomegalovirus exposure and HLA in healthy donors. Study results and limitations: Altogether, 150 to 200 TCR beta chains were recorded as cytomegalovirus-associated. Most likely, a cluster of highly shared sequence variants arose as a sequencing artifact.

The CDR3 sequence is 17 residues long. After removal of 5 bases from V and 1 base from J, the junction contained 5 bases not matched to a gene. Germline V gene data show CDR1 as SNHLY and CDR2 as FYNNEI. This PCR relied on a set of 60 Vbeta primers and 13 Jbeta primers. The protocol was immunoSEQ multiplex PCR, while the TCRdb copy is restricted to in-frame clones and leaves out a portion. The table records around 150,000 clones, roughly 80% of them present only once. As for the donors, each was a healthy bone marrow donor. This receptor was obtained from a man aged 35-49 years in good health and CMV-seronegative. The V call is TRBV2, the J call TRBJ2-3; 14 positions agree with TRBD2. Sequenced: PBMCs. The CDR3 loop reads CASSRTSGRLRTDTQYF. Here the CDR3 DNA reads TGTGCCAGCAGTCGGACTAGCGGGAGGCTCCGCACAGATACGCAGTATTTT.